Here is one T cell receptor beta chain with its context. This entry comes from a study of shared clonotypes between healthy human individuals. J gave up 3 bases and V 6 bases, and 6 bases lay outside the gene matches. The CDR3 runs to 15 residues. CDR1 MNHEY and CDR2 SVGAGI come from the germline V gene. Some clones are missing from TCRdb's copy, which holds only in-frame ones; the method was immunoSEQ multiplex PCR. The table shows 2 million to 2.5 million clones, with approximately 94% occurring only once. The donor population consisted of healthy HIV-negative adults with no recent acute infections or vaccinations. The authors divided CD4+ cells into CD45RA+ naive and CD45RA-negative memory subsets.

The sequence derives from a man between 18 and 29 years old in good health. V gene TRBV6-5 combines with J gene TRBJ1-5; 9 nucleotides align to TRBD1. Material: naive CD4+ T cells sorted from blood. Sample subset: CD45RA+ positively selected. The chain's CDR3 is CASSEQGALNQPQHF. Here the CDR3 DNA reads TGTGCCAGCAGCGAACAGGGGGCCCTCAATCAGCCCCAGCATTTT.